The rows below give T cell receptor beta chains drawn from one sample of a study of a mutant IDH1 vaccine in newly diagnosed glioma. These TCRs are of unknown antigen specificity. Generated by immunoSEQ multiplex PCR, the TCRdb table keeps only in-frame clones and is missing some. This table holds some 61,000 clones, 84% found once. The source was PBMCs, collected from a glioma patient whose treatment included an IDH1 peptide vaccine. These receptors came from a man younger than 35 with glioma. The CDR3 runs from the conserved cysteine through the conserved F or W. The D gene is left open where the match is weak. Expanded clones get a size class; other rows say once, few or many, or leave the size out.

TRBV11-2	TRBJ1-6	few	TRBD1	CASSFDREGSPLHF	TGTGCCAGCAGCTTCGACAGGGAGGGCTCACCCCTCCACTTT
TRBV29-1	TRBJ2-2	.	.	CSVEESGKNTGELFF	TGCAGCGTTGAAGAATCCGGAAAGAACACCGGGGAGCTGTTTTTT
TRBV4-3	TRBJ1-1	few	.	CASSQDSGYTEAFF	TGCGCCAGCAGCCAAGATTCGGGGTACACTGAAGCTTTCTTT
TRBV6-1	TRBJ1-2	.	.	CASSEAYQGYYGYTF	TGTGCCAGCAGTGAAGCGTACCAGGGCTACTATGGCTACACCTTC
TRBV19	TRBJ1-5	once	.	CASSIERIQPQHF	TGTGCCAGTAGTATTGAAAGGATTCAGCCCCAGCATTTT
TRBV6-4	TRBJ2-2	.	.	CASRGGRDTGELFF	TGTGCCAGCAGAGGCGGGCGGGACACCGGGGAGCTGTTTTTT
TRBV5-1	TRBJ2-2	.	TRBD1	CASSSVTGGTGELFF	TGCGCCAGCAGCTCCGTGACAGGGGGTACCGGGGAGCTGTTTTTT
TRBV5-4	TRBJ1-1	.	.	CASSLSHGVNTEAFF	TGTGCCAGCAGCTTGAGTCACGGGGTGAACACTGAAGCTTTCTTT
TRBV5-1	TRBJ1-5	.	.	CASSPAGNSNQPQHF	TGCGCCAGCAGCCCAGCCGGGAATAGCAATCAGCCCCAGCATTTT
TRBV5-1	TRBJ1-2	.	TRBD1	CASRTGGAGGGYTF	TGCGCCAGCAGGACAGGGGGCGCTGGGGGTGGCTACACCTTC
TRBV4-2	TRBJ2-3	once	TRBD2	CASSHATSGGTDTQYF	TGTGCCAGCAGCCACGCGACTAGCGGGGGAACAGATACGCAGTATTTT
TRBV30	TRBJ2-1	.	.	CAWTSSYQGRWGEQFF	TGTGCCTGGACCTCCTCATATCAGGGGCGTTGGGGTGAGCAGTTCTTC
TRBV5-1	TRBJ2-7	.	.	CASSLDFGGTTYEQYF	TGCGCCAGCAGCTTGGATTTTGGCGGCACCACCTACGAGCAGTACTTC
TRBV18	TRBJ1-1	.	.	CASSPPNSMNTEAFF	TGTGCCAGCTCACCACCCAACAGCATGAACACTGAAGCTTTCTTT
TRBV9	TRBJ2-1	.	.	CASSVDLSREWFNEQFF	TGTGCCAGCAGCGTCGACCTTTCTCGGGAGTGGTTCAACGAGCAGTTCTTC
TRBV27	TRBJ1-1	.	TRBD1	CASSLGTATEAFF	TGTGCCAGCAGTTTGGGGACAGCAACTGAAGCTTTCTTT
TRBV18	TRBJ1-2	.	TRBD1	CASSPQTDRGPNYGYTF	TGTGCCAGCTCACCGCAAACAGACAGGGGCCCTAACTATGGCTACACCTTC
TRBV27	TRBJ2-5	.	.	CASKGQQETQYF	TGTGCCAGCAAAGGACAGCAAGAGACCCAGTACTTC
TRBV7-9	TRBJ1-2	.	TRBD1	CASSARTGEYGYTF	TGTGCCAGCAGCGCCCGGACAGGGGAATATGGCTACACCTTC
TRBV5-1	TRBJ2-6	.	.	CASRSVGSGANVLTF	TGCGCCAGCAGATCGGTCGGCTCTGGGGCCAACGTCCTGACTTTC
TRBV5-1	TRBJ1-1	.	.	CASSNGPPEAEAFF	TGCGCCAGCAGCAATGGGCCACCTGAGGCTGAAGCTTTCTTT
TRBV5-1	TRBJ1-3	.	.	CASSLGTSSGNTIYF	TGCGCCAGCAGCTTGGGGACAAGCTCTGGAAACACCATATATTTT